This TCR beta chain was identified in a study of shared clonotypes between healthy human individuals. Looking at the study overall: Each donor's CD4 naive and CD4 memory cells filled three plates apiece, CD8 naive two, and CD8 memory one.

Deep-level assay runs were performed. Sequenced by immunoSEQ multiplex PCR; TCRdb stores in-frame clones only, minus some. The table has around 990,000 clones, 70% to 80% seen once. CDR1 and CDR2 from the germline V gene are SGHAT and FQNNGV. Trimming removed 5 bases at V and 2 bases at J, with 9 bases between. The CDR3 length is 13 residues. A CD45RA-negative memory subset and a CD45RA+ naive subset were separated from the CD4+ cells. The chain is built from TRBV11-2 and TRBJ2-5, with unresolved D. Sequenced sample: memory CD4+ T cells from PBMCs. Subset meaning: CD45RA-negative fraction. This clonotype was obtained from a man aged 18 to 35 in good health. Some clones in this sample may be carry-over from other donors' samples. The CDR3 sequence is CASSLVGQETQYF. The CDR3 nucleotides read TGTGCCAGCAGCCTCGTTGGACAAGAGACCCAGTACTTC. Supplemented by reference TRBV11-2 and TRBJ2-5, the full variable domain reads EAGVAQSPRYKIIEKRQSVAFWCNPISGHATLYWYQQILGQGPKLLIQFQNNGVVDDSQLPKDRFSAERLKGVDSTLKIQPAKLEDSAVYLCASSLVGQETQYFGPGTRLLVL.